These 28 T cell receptor beta chains share one sample of origin, sequenced in a study of shared clonotypes between healthy human individuals. The method was immunoSEQ multiplex PCR; TCRdb's version includes in-frame clones alone and lacks a portion of them. The sample includes more than 1,200,000 clones, 98% to 99% of them seen just once. Specimen: naive CD4+ T cells sorted from blood. Regarding subset: CD45RA+ positively selected. Receptor source: a young man in good health.

The chain has TRBV5-1 and TRBJ2-5, with 9 nucleotides matching TRBD1. Trimming cost V 3 bases and J 4 bases; bases outside gene matches: 10. The germline V gene encodes CDR1 SGHRS and CDR2 YFSETQ. This CDR3 contains 16 residues. This chain's CDR3 is CASSSGTGTYSETQYF. The CDR3 DNA is TGCGCCAGCAGCTCCGGGACAGGGACATATTCAGAGACCCAGTACTTC.

This chain links TRBV5-1 with TRBJ2-7; the D gene is possibly TRBD1 (6 bases). The CDR3 is 15 amino acids. Germline CDR1 is SGHRS and CDR2 is YFSETQ. V lost 0 bases, J lost 3 bases, and 13 bases lay in between. Here the CDR3 reads CASSLAGHSLYEQYF. CDR3 coding DNA: TGCGCCAGCAGCTTGGCGGGACACTCTCTCTACGAGCAGTACTTC.

The chain combines TRBV21-1 with TRBJ2-2; TRBD2, the D gene given by the table, was not confirmed from the DNA. TRBV21-1 is classified as a pseudogene. The CDR3 has 15 amino acids. CDR3 amino acids: CASSKALRGTGELFF. The DNA for the CDR3 is TGTGCCAGCAGCAAAGCGCTGCGGGGGACCGGGGAGCTGTTTTTT.

Notes on this clone: The junction departs from germline at one end; a sequencing error may be responsible. This chain joins TRBV10-3 and TRBJ2-1; 7 bases match TRBD2. Germline-derived CDR1 and CDR2 are ENHRY and SYGVKD. There are 12 residues in the CDR3. The CDR3 DNA reads TGTGCCGTCAGCGGGATCCACAATGAGCAGTTCTTC. Protein sequence: CAVSGIHNEQFF.

The chain couples TRBV15 to TRBJ2-7; D is unresolved. V gave up 1 base and J gave up 7 bases, with 14 bases separating them. The germline gives CDR1 LNHNV, CDR2 YYDKDF (reference sequence). The CDR3 is 14 amino acids. As DNA, the CDR3 is TGTGCCACCAGCAGAGGACGCGGCGTGGGAGAGCAGTACTTC. Residues: CATSRGRGVGEQYF.

The chain recombines TRBV12-2 with TRBJ1-1. TRBV12-2 is annotated as a pseudogene. The CDR3 contains 16 residues. In nucleotides, the CDR3 is TGTGCAAGTCGCTTAGGTGGTGGGGAGGAGAACACTGAAGCTTTCTTT. Its translation: CASRLGGGEENTEAFF.

The chain links TRBV27 to TRBJ2-7; no definite D call. This CDR3 region has 14 residues. The V end lost 2 bases, the J end lost 0 bases, and 8 bases lay between the germline ends. Germline CDR1 and CDR2: MNHEY and SMNVEV (reference sequence). The CDR3 DNA reads TGTGCCAGCAGTTTAAGGGCTTCCTCCTACGAGCAGTACTTC. This translates into CASSLRASSYEQYF.

The V call is TRBV29-1, the J call TRBJ2-7, with 8 bases aligning to TRBD2. The ends lost 0 bases at V and 4 bases at J; junction bases unmatched: 5. CDR1 and CDR2 from the germline V gene are SQVTM and ANQGSEA. The CDR3 has 14 amino acids. The CDR3 sequence is CSVEDRTSWYEQYF. Here the CDR3 DNA reads TGCAGCGTTGAAGATAGGACTAGCTGGTACGAGCAGTACTTC.

The chain has TRBV13 and TRBJ2-7; D possibly corresponds to TRBD1 (5 bases). CDR3 length equals 16 residues. Deletions cut 0 bases from V and 3 bases from J, with 15 bases between. Germline V gene data show CDR1 as PRHDT and CDR2 as FYEKMQ (reference sequence). The CDR3 bases are TGTGCCAGCAGCTTAGGTTCAGGGCGAACCCTCTACGAGCAGTACTTC. Translating gives CASSLGSGRTLYEQYF.

The chain employs TRBV11-1 and TRBJ1-1; 9 positions agree with TRBD1. CDR3 length: 15 amino acids. With 1 base clipped from V and 0 bases from J, the junction kept 0 bases outside the gene matches. Germline CDR1 is SGHAT and CDR2 is FQDESV (reference sequence). CDR3 sequence: CASSLDRGLNTEAFF. The CDR3 DNA sequence: TGTGCCAGCAGCTTAGACAGGGGGCTGAACACTGAAGCTTTCTTT.

A remark on this clone: Other DNA sequences of this sample code for an identical CDR3. This chain links TRBV9 with TRBJ2-7; D ambiguous. There are 12 residues in the CDR3. Germline loops: CDR1 SGDLS, CDR2 YYNGEE. With 3 bases removed from V and 4 bases from J, the gap between germline ends came to 8 bases. The CDR3: CASSAVGYEQYF. The DNA for the CDR3 is TGTGCCAGCAGCGCAGTAGGGTACGAGCAGTACTTC.

The table lists this clone with a count of one. The J gene is TRBJ2-7, the V gene TRBV19; no clear D gene. The CDR3 is made up of 15 amino acids. The germline gives CDR1 LNHDA, CDR2 SQIVND (reference sequence). Trimming stripped 8 bases from V and 3 bases from J, with 20 bases between. CDR3: CASRLGPSFVYEQYF. DNA of the CDR3: TGTGCCAGTCGACTCGGGCCCTCCTTTGTCTACGAGCAGTACTTC.

The chain uses TRBV6-5 and TRBJ2-2; tentatively, D is TRBD1 (5 bases). Trimming left V 3 bases short and J 3 bases short, with 14 bases between. The CDR3 extends over 16 amino acids. Germline-derived CDR1 and CDR2 are MNHEY and SVGAGI. CDR3 amino acids: CASSYFSGMDTGELFF. DNA of the CDR3: TGTGCCAGCAGTTATTTTTCAGGGATGGACACCGGGGAGCTGTTTTTT.

This clone has only one observation. V gene TRBV30 combines with J gene TRBJ2-1; 7 nucleotides agree with TRBD1. This CDR3 has 13 amino acids. CDR1 is GTSNPN, CDR2 SVGIG, per germline (reference sequence). The trim removed 7 bases at V and 0 bases at J, leaving 3 bases unmatched. The CDR3 protein is CASGTASYNEQFF. In nucleotides, the CDR3 is TGTGCCTCAGGGACAGCCTCCTACAATGAGCAGTTCTTC.

The chain recombines TRBV7-6 with TRBJ2-1; 9 bases agree with TRBD2. Losses at the gene ends were 9 bases for V and 4 bases for J; bases not matched to a gene: 4. There are 13 residues in the CDR3. CDR1 SGHVS and CDR2 FNYEAQ come from the germline V gene. The CDR3 loop is CASSGRSYNEQFF. The CDR3 DNA sequence: TGTGCCAGTAGCGGGAGAAGTTACAATGAGCAGTTCTTC.

This chain links TRBV5-1 with TRBJ1-1, with a tentative D call TRBD1 (5 bases). The CDR3 loop spans 13 amino acids. The V gene lost 0 bases and the J gene lost 6 bases, with 9 bases spanning the gap. Germline CDR1 SGHRS, CDR2 YFSETQ. The CDR3 protein is CASSLAVTAEAFF. In nucleotides, the CDR3 is TGCGCCAGCAGCTTGGCCGTGACAGCTGAAGCTTTCTTT.

The rearrangement joins TRBV27 to TRBJ2-2; the D gene is possibly TRBD1 (6 bases). CDR3 length: 15 residues. V gave up 3 bases and J gave up 4 bases, with 12 bases separating them. In germline, CDR1 is MNHEY, CDR2 SMNVEV (reference sequence). In DNA form, the CDR3 reads TGTGCCAGCAGTTTTCTGCAGGGGACCACCGGGGAGCTGTTTTTT. Its protein product is CASSFLQGTTGELFF.

The V and J genes are TRBV19 and TRBJ2-7; D possibly uses TRBD1 or TRBD2 (5 bases each). Per the germline V gene, CDR1 is LNHDA and CDR2 is SQIVND (reference sequence). This CDR3 is 14 amino acids long. V was trimmed by 3 bases and J by 7 bases, leaving 16 bases between them. In DNA form, the CDR3 reads TGTGCCAGTAGTATTGGCGGAAGAGGGGTAGAGCAGTACTTC. Translating it yields CASSIGGRGVEQYF.

The chain is built from TRBV19 and TRBJ1-1, with TRBD1 matching 7 bases. J lost 5 bases, V lost 5 bases, and 2 bases had no gene match. Germline V gene sequence: CDR1 LNHDA, CDR2 SQIVND (reference sequence). The CDR3 runs to 12 residues. CDR3 in DNA: TGTGCCAGTAGTTCAGGGGGTACTGAAGCTTTCTTT. Its protein is CASSSGGTEAFF. The full variable domain, with the rest looked up from reference TRBV19 and TRBJ1-1, is DGGITQSPKYLFRKEGQNVTLSCEQNLNHDAMYWYRQDPGQGLRLIYYSQIVNDFQKGDIAEGYSVSREKKESFPLTVTSAQKNPTAFYLCASSSGGTEAFFGQGTRLTVV.

This chain connects TRBV5-4 to TRBJ1-1; 9 nucleotides agree with TRBD1. The V segment lost 5 bases and the J segment 1 base; nucleotides outside the gene matches: 12. The CDR3 is 17 residues long. Looked up from germline, CDR1 is SGHNT and CDR2 is YYREEE (reference sequence). The CDR3 DNA reads TGTGCCAGCAGTCCGGGACAGGGAGCGTCTCGGAACACTGAAGCTTTCTTT. It translates to CASSPGQGASRNTEAFF.

The CDR3 sequence: CASSSRPPSSALQETQYF. CDR3 bases: TGCGCCAGCAGCTCCCGCCCTCCCTCTAGCGCGCTCCAAGAGACCCAGTACTTC. The chain links TRBV5-1 to TRBJ2-5; D perhaps matches TRBD2 (6 bases). The CDR3 has 18 amino acids. CDR1 and CDR2 (germline): SGHRS, YFSETQ. The V and J ends lost 3 bases and 1 base respectively, with 22 bases between them.

The chain has TRBV9 and TRBJ1-2; no clear D gene. Per the germline V gene, CDR1 is SGDLS and CDR2 is YYNGEE. The CDR3 covers 14 residues. Trimming took 4 bases from V and 8 from J, leaving 18 bases between them. CDR3 residues: CASSPAGRSQGYTF. DNA of the CDR3: TGTGCCAGCAGCCCCGCCGGGAGGTCTCAAGGCTACACCTTC.

The chain has TRBV9 and TRBJ2-1; TRBD2 matches 11 bases. The CDR3 length is 15 residues. CDR1 and CDR2 from the germline V gene are SGDLS and YYNGEE. Trimming took 0 bases from V and 10 from J; bases not matched to a gene: 6. CDR3 DNA sequence: TGTGCCAGCAGCGTAGTCTCACTAGCGGGGGAGGAGCAGTTCTTC. Its protein is CASSVVSLAGEEQFF. The entire variable domain, with the rest obtained from reference TRBV9 and TRBJ2-1, is as follows: DSGVTQTPKHLITATGQRVTLRCSPRSGDLSVYWYQQSLDQGLQFLIQYYNGEERAKGNILERFSAQQFPDLHSELNLSSLELGDSALYFCASSVVSLAGEEQFFGPGTRLTVL.

The V call is TRBV18, the J call TRBJ2-1, with 7 bases aligning to TRBD1. CDR3 length equals 15 residues. J lost 3 bases, V lost 6 bases, and 8 bases had no gene match. Germline CDR1 and CDR2: KGHSH and LQKENI. The CDR3 DNA is TGTGCCAGCTCCACCACCGGGACAGACTACAATGAGCAGTTCTTC. Translated, it gives CASSTTGTDYNEQFF.

This chain connects TRBV5-5 to TRBJ1-2; a possible D gene is TRBD1 (6 bases). This CDR3 is built from 14 residues. V lost 1 base and J 8 bases, leaving 15 bases between the germline ends. Germline V gene sequence: CDR1 SGHKS, CDR2 YYEKEE (reference sequence). The DNA for the CDR3 is TGTGCCAGCAGCTTGTTCAGGGGAGGCGAAGGCTACACCTTC. As protein: CASSLFRGGEGYTF.

This clone showed up just once. The CDR3 region is CASSPQGSRELFF. CDR3 nucleotides: TGTGCCAGCTCACCACAGGGGAGCAGGGAGCTGTTTTTT. The chain combines TRBV18 with TRBJ2-2; D tentatively fits TRBD1 or TRBD2 (5 bases each). CDR3 length: 13 residues. V was clipped by 1 base and J by 9 bases, with 9 bases between them. CDR1 KGHSH and CDR2 LQKENI come from the germline V gene.

J is TRBJ2-5 and V is TRBV6-5; D unclear. V lost 5 bases and J 5 bases, leaving 12 bases between the germline ends. Germline assignment: CDR1 MNHEY and CDR2 SVGAGI. The CDR3 is 13 amino acids. The DNA for the CDR3 is TGTGCCAGCAGTAAGGACCCGATGGAGACCCAGTACTTC. It translates to CASSKDPMETQYF.

The chain links TRBV6-1 to TRBJ2-5; D uncertain. V was pared by 1 base and J by 5 bases, with 5 bases between. There are 12 residues in the CDR3. Germline V lookup: CDR1 MNHNS, CDR2 SASEGT. The CDR3 protein is CASSEVTETQYF. As DNA, the CDR3 is TGTGCCAGCAGTGAAGTTACGGAGACCCAGTACTTC.